This TCR beta chain came from a study of shared clonotypes between healthy human individuals. Broader study findings: The study found lower generation probabilities in non-shared clonotypes than in those shared by all four donors. Roughly 5% of naive CD4 clonotypes were shared across a few donors.

The study ran the assay at deep level. Only in-frame clones appear in the TCRdb table, and some are missing; sequencing was by immunoSEQ multiplex PCR. Among hundreds of thousands of clones listed, around 96% were seen once. Naive CD8 populations comprised CD45RO-negative cells positively selected for CCR7, excluding terminally differentiated effector memory CD45RA+ cells. Donors comprised healthy HIV-negative adults lacking recent acute infections or vaccinations. As concerns this clone: Its specificity is not known.

The TCR comes from a woman aged 25 to 39 in good health. Material for sequencing was naive CD8+ T cells sorted from blood.

The CDR3 reads CASSLYPTGSPPEAFF. For the CDR3, the DNA is TGTGCCAGCAGCTTATACCCTACAGGGAGCCCCCCTGAAGCTTTCTTT. V gene TRBV7-9 combines with J gene TRBJ1-1; D is perhaps TRBD1 (6 bases). Deletions cut 2 bases from V and 6 bases from J, with 19 bases between. Germline V gene lookup returns CDR1 SEHNR and CDR2 FQNEAQ (reference sequence). The CDR3 spans 16 residues.